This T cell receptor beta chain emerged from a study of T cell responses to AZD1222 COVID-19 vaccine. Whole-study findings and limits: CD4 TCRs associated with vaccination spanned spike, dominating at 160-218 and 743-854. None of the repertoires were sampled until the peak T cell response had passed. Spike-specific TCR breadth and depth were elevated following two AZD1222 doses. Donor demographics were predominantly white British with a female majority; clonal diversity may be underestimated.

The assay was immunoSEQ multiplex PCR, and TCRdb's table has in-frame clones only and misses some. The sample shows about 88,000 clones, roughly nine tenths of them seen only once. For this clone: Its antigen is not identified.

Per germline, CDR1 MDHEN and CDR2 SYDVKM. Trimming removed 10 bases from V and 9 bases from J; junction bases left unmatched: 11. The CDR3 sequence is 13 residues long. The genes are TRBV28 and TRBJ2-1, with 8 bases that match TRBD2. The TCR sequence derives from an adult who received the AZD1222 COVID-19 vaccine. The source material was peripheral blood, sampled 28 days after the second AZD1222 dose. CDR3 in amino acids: CATVRGGRSEQFF. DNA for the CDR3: TGTGCCACGGTACGGGGGGGCCGGAGTGAGCAGTTCTTC.